This entry is about one TCR beta chain. Antigen specificity is unknown. This sample stems from a study of beta chain features in type 1 diabetes. The study, taken as a whole, reports: Reads derived from cDNA could over-represent cells showing high TCR expression. VDJ junctions sequenced from type 1 diabetes patients showed fewer insertions and more deletions. HLA influence on TCRB rearrangement stayed unresolved here. When Type 1 diabetes patients were examined, their TCRB CDR3s proved moderately but significantly shorter in all four CD4+ subsets.

The CDR3 has 16 residues. The V gene's germline CDR1 is LGHNA and CDR2 YSLEER. Trimming left V 1 base short and J 4 bases short, with 15 bases between. Expressed TCRB transcripts were sequenced, since all the RNA that had been isolated was reverse transcribed. The assay was immunoSEQ multiplex PCR, and TCRdb's table has in-frame clones only and misses some. The sample lists more than 300,000 clones; around 9% were seen once. The chain joins TRBV4-3 to TRBJ2-3, with D perhaps being TRBD1 or TRBD2 (6 bases each). What was sequenced was central memory CD4+ T cells from blood. The TCR was taken from a man aged 25 to 45 with type 1 diabetes. CDR3 in DNA: TGCGCCAGCAGCCAAGGTGGTGGGGGGCCAGCAGATACGCAGTATTTT. Translated: CASSQGGGGPADTQYF.